Below, 3 T cell receptor beta chains from the same sample are listed, as sequenced in a study of OX40 agonist ivuxolimab in advanced cancers. This table comes from immunoSEQ multiplex PCR, and its TCRdb copy is limited to in-frame clones, with some not included. The profile covers around 62,000 clones, with 65% to 90% appearing a single time and roughly 1.6% taken by the ten largest. Sequencing was performed on CD4+ or CD8+ T cells sorted from blood, taken in a trial of the OX40 agonist ivuxolimab. These receptors were obtained from an adult with an advanced solid tumor such as melanoma, head and neck, liver or kidney cancer.

CDR3 sequence (DNA): TGCGCCAGCAGCCGAGGACTAGCGGAGTCTCGGTACGAGCAGTACTTC. Its translation is CASSRGLAESRYEQYF. This sequence joins TRBV4-1 and TRBJ2-7; 10 nucleotides agree with TRBD2. The CDR3 is 16 residues long. The V and J ends lost 4 bases and 4 bases, in that order; junction bases with no gene match: 10. Germline lookup yields CDR1 MGHRA and CDR2 YSYEKL.

The chain has TRBV7-2 and TRBJ1-1, with D tentatively TRBD1 (6 bases). The CDR3 has 15 amino acids. The V and J ends lost 4 bases and 4 bases respectively, with 16 bases between them. Germline CDR1 is SGHTA and CDR2 is FQGNSA. The CDR3 loop reads CASSSEPGQSTEAFF. DNA of the CDR3: TGTGCCAGCAGCTCTGAACCGGGACAAAGCACTGAAGCTTTCTTT.

The rearrangement links TRBV19 to TRBJ2-2; D is undetermined. The CDR3 runs 11 residues. The germline V and J ends were trimmed by 7 bases and 3 bases, with 3 bases remaining between them. Germline V gene lookup returns CDR1 LNHDA and CDR2 SQIVND (reference sequence). CDR3 sequence reads: CASIHTGELFF. The CDR3 DNA reads TGTGCCAGTATTCACACCGGGGAGCTGTTTTTT.